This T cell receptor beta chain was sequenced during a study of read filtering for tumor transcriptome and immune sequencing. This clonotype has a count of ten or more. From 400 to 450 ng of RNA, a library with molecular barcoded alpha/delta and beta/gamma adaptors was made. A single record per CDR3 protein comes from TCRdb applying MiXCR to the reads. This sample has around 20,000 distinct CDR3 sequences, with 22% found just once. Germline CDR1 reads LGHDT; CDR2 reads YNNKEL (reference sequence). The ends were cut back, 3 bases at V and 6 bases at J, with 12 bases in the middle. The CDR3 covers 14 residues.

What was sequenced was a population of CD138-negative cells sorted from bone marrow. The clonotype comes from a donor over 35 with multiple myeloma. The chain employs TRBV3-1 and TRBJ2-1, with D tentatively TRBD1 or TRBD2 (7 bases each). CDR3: CASSQAGGANEQFF. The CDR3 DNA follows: TGTGCCAGCAGCCAGGCAGGGGGGGCCAATGAGCAGTTCTTC.